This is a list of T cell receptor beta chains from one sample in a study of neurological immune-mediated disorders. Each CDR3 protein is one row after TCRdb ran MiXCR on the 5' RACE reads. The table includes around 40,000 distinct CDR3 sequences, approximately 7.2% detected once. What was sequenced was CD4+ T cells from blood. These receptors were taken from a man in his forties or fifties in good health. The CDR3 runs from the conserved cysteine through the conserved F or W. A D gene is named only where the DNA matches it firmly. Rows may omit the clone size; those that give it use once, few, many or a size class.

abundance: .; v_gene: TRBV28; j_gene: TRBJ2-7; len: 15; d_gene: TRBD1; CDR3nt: TGTGCCAGCAGTTATGGGACAGGGGGGCATAGCGAGCAGTACTTC; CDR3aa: CASSYGTGGHSEQYF
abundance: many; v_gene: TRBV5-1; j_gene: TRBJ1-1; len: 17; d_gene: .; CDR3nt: TGCGCCAGCAGCCCCCTGATGGGTGGACGGGCCGGCTCGTCTGCTTTCTTT; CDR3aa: CASSPLMGGRAGSSAFF
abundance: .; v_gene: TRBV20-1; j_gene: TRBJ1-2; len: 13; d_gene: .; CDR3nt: TGCAGTGCTAGAGATGCAGGGGATTATGGCTACACCTTC; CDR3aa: CSARDAGDYGYTF
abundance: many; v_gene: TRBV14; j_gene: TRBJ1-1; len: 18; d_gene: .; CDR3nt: TGTGCCAGCAGCCGGTCGGTAGTTAGGGGCCGTAGGGGCACTGAAGCTTTCTTT; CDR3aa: CASSRSVVRGRRGTEAFF
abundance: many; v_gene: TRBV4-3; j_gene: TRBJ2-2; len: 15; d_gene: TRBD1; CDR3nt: TGCGCCAGCAGCGCGGGACAGGGTCGGACCGGGGAGCTGTTTTTT; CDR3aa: CASSAGQGRTGELFF
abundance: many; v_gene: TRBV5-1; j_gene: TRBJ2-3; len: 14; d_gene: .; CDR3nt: TGCGCCAGCAGCTTGGAGGGGTCCGCTTATACGCAGTATTTT; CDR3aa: CASSLEGSAYTQYF
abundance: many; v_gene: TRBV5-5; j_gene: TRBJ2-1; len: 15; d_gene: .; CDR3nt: TGTGCCAGCACCCCCAGTAGACTTTTTTACAATGAGCAGTTCTTC; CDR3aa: CASTPSRLFYNEQFF
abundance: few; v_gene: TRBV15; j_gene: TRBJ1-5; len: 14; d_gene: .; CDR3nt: TGTGCCACCAGCAGAGAGGGATCACGGCAGCCCCAGCATTTT; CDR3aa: CATSREGSRQPQHF
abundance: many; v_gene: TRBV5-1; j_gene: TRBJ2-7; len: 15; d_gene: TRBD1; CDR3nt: TGCGCCAGCAGCGAGGGACAGGGGGGGTCCTACGAGCAGTACTTC; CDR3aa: CASSEGQGGSYEQYF
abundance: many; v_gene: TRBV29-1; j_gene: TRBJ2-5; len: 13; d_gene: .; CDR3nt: TGCAGCGTTGAAGGGAGGGCCTCCGAGACCCAGTACTTC; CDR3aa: CSVEGRASETQYF
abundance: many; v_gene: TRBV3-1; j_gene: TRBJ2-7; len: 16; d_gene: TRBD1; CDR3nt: TGTGCCAGCAGCCAAGATTGGGCAGGGGGCAAGTACGAGCAGTACTTC; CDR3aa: CASSQDWAGGKYEQYF
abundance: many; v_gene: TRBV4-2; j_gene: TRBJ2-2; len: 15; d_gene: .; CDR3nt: TGTGCCAGCAGCCAAGCAGGGGCGAACACCGGGGAGCTGTTTTTT; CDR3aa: CASSQAGANTGELFF
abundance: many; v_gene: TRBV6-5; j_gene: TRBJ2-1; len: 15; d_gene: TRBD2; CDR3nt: TGTGCCAGCAGCTTGGGACTAGCGGCATATGATGAGCAGTTCTTC; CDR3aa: CASSLGLAAYDEQFF
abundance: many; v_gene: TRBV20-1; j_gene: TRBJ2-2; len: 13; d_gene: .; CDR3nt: TGCAGTGCTAGAGATCGGACCTTCGGGGAGCTGTTTTTT; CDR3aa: CSARDRTFGELFF
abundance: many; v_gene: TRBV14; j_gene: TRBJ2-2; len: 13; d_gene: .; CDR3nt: TGTGCCAGCAGCCACGTAGTGTCCGGGGAGCTGTTTTTT; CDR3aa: CASSHVVSGELFF
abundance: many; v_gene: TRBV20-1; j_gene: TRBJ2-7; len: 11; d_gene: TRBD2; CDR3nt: TGCAGTGCTAGTACGGGGGGCGAGCAGTACTTC; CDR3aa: CSASTGGEQYF
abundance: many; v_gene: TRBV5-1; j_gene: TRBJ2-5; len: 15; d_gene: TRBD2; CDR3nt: TGCGCCAGCAGCAGCTCTAGCGGGAGAAGAGAGACCCAGTACTTC; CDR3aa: CASSSSSGRRETQYF
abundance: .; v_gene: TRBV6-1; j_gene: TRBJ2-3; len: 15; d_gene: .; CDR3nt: TGTGCCAGCAGTGAGGTCGGCGGAAGCACAGATACGCAGTATTTT; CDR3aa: CASSEVGGSTDTQYF
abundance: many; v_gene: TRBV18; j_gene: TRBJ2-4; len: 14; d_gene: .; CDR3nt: TGTGCCAGCTCGGGGGGAGAAAATCAAAACATTCAGTACTTC; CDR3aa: CASSGGENQNIQYF
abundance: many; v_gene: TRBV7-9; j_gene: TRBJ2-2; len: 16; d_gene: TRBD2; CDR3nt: TGTGCCAGCAACTCGGGACTAGCGGGATCCACCGGGGAGCTGTTTTTT; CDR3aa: CASNSGLAGSTGELFF
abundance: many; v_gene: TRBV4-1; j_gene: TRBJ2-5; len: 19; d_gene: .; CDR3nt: TGCGCCAGCAGCCAAGAGTTCCTAGCCGTTCGATATAACAATAAGACCCAGTACTTC; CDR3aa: CASSQEFLAVRYNNKTQYF
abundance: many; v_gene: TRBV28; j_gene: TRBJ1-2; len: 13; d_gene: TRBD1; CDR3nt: TGTGCCAGCGGCTTACCCAGGGGGCTGGGCTACACCTTC; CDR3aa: CASGLPRGLGYTF
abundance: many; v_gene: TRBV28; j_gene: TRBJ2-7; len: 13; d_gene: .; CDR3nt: TGTGCCAGCGGGTTAGCGCGAACCTACGAGCAGTACTTC; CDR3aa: CASGLARTYEQYF
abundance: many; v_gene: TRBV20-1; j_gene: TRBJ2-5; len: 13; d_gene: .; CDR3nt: TGCAGTGTCAAGGGCAGGACCCAAGAGACCCAGTACTTC; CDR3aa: CSVKGRTQETQYF
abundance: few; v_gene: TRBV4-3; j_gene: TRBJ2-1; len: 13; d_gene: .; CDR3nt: TGCGCCAGCAGCCAGGTACAGGTGGATGAGCAGTTCTTC; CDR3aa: CASSQVQVDEQFF
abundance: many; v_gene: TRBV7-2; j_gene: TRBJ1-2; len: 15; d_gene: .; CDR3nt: TGTGCCAGCAGCCGGGCCAGCGAGACTAACTATGGCTACACCTTC; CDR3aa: CASSRASETNYGYTF
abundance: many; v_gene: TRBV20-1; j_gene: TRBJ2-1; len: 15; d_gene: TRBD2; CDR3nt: TGCAGTGCCCGACTCGGAGCGGGGCTATACAATGAGCAGTTCTTC; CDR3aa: CSARLGAGLYNEQFF
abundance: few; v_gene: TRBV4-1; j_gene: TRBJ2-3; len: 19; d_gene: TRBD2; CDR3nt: TGCGCCAGCAGCCAAGGCAGCCTAGCGGGAGTGTATTTCGCAGATACGCAGTATTTT; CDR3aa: CASSQGSLAGVYFADTQYF
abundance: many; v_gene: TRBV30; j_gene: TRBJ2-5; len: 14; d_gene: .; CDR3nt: TGTGCCTGGAGTGTAAATGGGGGGCGGGAGACCCAGTACTTC; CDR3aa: CAWSVNGGRETQYF